The T cell receptor (beta chain) described here comes from a study of shared clonotypes between healthy human individuals. Study conclusions and caveats: The low donor count limited represented genetic and exposure-history diversity. Of the naive CD4 clonotypes, around 4.9% were shared across a few donors.

The germline V gene has CDR1 SNHLY and CDR2 FYNNEI. Unmatched junction bases numbered 3, after V lost 5 bases and J lost 2 bases. CDR3 length: 13 amino acids. Some 30,000 T cell genomes, or approximately 190 ng DNA, went into the sorted-subset replicate PCRs. Sequencing used immunoSEQ multiplex PCR; TCRdb keeps in-frame clones, though not all of them. The sample lists 600,000 to 700,000 clones; more than 70% were seen once. With respect to this clone: Its antigen is not known.

The sequencing sample was made of memory CD4+ T cells sorted from blood. Sample subset: CD45RA-negative fraction. This TCR was recovered from a woman aged 25-40 years in good health. This chain connects TRBV2 to TRBJ2-7, with TRBD1 identical over 7 bases. Written as DNA, the CDR3 is TGTGCCAGCAGTAGGGACAGTACCTACGAGCAGTACTTC. Amino acids: CASSRDSTYEQYF.